This entry describes one TCR beta chain. V dropped 3 bases and J dropped 10 bases, with 7 bases sitting between them. Germline CDR1 reads DFQATT; CDR2 reads SNEGSKA (reference sequence). The CDR3 extends over 10 amino acids. The sample comes from a study of blood T cell repertoires in COVID-19. Overall study context: COVID-19 samples from acute and convalescent phases originated in the United States, Italy and Spain. The cDNA or gDNA used as material had been derived from T cells, B-cell-depleted T cells, or PBMCs.

Authors' methods: For nucleated cells, counts were estimated from reference gene primer amplification. The method was immunoSEQ multiplex PCR; TCRdb's version includes in-frame clones alone and lacks a portion of them. V and J calls and clone size come straight from that table; D and trimming were deduced from the DNA. This table has tens of thousands of clones, about 88% appearing once. Sequenced input: peripheral blood. This clonotype was sampled from a human donor in a cohort sampled during active COVID-19. The chain joins TRBV20-1 to TRBJ2-1; D unresolved. CDR3 protein: CSASFGEQFF. The CDR3 DNA reads TGCAGTGCTAGCTTCGGGGAGCAGTTCTTC.